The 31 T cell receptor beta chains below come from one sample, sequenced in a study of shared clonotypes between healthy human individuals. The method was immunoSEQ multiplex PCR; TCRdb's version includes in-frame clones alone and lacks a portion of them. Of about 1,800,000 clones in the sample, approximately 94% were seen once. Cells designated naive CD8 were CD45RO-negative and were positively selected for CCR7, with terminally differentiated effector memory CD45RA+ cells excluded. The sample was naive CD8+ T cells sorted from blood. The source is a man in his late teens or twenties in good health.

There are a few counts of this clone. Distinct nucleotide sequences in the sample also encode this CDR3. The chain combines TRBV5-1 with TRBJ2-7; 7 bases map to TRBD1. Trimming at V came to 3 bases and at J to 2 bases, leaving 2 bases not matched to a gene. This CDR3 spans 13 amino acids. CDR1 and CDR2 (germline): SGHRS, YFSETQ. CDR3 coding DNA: TGCGCCAGCAGCTCGGGACAGACCTACGAGCAGTACTTC. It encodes CASSSGQTYEQYF.

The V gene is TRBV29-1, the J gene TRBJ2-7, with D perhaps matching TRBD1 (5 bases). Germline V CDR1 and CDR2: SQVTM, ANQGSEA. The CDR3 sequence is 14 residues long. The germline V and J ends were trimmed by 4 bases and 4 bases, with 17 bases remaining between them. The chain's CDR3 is CSVVKPRDGYEQYF. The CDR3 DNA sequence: TGCAGCGTTGTTAAACCCAGGGATGGTTACGAGCAGTACTTC.

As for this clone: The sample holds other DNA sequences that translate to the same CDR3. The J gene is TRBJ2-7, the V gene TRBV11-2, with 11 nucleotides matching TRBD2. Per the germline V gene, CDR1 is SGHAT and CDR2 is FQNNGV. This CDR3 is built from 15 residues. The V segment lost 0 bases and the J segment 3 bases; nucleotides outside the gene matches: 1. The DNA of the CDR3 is TGTGCCAGCAGCTTAGAACTAGCGGGGGTCTACGAGCAGTACTTC. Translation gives CASSLELAGVYEQYF. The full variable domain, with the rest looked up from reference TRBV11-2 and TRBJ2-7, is EAGVAQSPRYKIIEKRQSVAFWCNPISGHATLYWYQQILGQGPKLLIQFQNNGVVDDSQLPKDRFSAERLKGVDSTLKIQPAKLEDSAVYLCASSLELAGVYEQYFGPGTRLTVT.

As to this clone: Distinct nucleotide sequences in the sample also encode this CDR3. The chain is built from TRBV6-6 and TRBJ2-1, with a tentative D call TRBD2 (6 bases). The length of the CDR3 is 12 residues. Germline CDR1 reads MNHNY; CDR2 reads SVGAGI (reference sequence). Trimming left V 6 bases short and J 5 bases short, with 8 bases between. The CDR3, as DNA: TGTGCCAGCAGCCCGGGGGACAATGAGCAGTTCTTC. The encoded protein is CASSPGDNEQFF.

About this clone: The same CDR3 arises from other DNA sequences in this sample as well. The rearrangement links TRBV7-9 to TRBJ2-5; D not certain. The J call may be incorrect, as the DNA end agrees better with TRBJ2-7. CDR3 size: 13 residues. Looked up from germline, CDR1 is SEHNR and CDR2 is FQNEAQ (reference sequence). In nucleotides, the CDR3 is TGTGCCAGCAGCTTAGGGCCCTCCTACGAGCAGTACTTC. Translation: CASSLGPSYEQYF.

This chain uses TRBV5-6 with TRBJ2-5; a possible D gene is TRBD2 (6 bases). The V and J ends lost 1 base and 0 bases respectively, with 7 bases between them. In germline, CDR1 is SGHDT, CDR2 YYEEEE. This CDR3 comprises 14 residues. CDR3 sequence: CASSLSGDQETQYF. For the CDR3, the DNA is TGTGCCAGCAGCTTGTCGGGGGACCAAGAGACCCAGTACTTC.

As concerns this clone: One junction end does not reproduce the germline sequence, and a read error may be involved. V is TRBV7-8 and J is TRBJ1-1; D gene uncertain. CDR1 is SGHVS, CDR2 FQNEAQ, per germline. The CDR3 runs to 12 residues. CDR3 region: CASRLMNTEAFF. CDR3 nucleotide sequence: TGTGCTAGCAGGTTAATGAACACTGAAGCTTTCTTT.

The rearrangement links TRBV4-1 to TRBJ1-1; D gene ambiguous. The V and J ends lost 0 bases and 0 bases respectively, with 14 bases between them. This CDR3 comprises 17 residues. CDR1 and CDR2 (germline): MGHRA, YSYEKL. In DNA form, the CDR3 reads TGCGCCAGCAGCCAAGAAATGGGCAGCTTCATGAACACTGAAGCTTTCTTT. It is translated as CASSQEMGSFMNTEAFF.

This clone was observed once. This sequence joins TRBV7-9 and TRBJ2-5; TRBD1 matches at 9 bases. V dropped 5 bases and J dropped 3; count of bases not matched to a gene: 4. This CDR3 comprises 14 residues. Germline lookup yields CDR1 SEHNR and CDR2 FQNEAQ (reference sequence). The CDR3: CASSGGQGEETQYF. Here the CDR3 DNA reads TGTGCCAGCAGCGGGGGACAGGGTGAAGAGACCCAGTACTTC.

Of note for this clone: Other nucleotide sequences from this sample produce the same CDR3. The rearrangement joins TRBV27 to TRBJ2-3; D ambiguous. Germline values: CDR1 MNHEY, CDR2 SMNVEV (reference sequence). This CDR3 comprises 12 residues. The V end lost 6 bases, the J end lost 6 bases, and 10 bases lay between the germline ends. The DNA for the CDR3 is TGTGCCAGCAGCTCCCTCCGGGATACGCAGTATTTT. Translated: CASSSLRDTQYF.

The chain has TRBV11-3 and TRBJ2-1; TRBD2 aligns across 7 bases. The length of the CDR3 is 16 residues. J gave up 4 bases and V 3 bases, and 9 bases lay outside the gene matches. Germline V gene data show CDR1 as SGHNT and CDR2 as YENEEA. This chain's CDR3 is CASSLGLADRYNEQFF. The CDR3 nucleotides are TGTGCCAGCAGCTTGGGGCTAGCGGACCGATACAATGAGCAGTTCTTC.

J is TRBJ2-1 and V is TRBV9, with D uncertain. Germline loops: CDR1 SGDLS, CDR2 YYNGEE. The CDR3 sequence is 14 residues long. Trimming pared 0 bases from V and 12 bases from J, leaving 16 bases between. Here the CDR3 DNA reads TGTGCCAGCAGCGTAGGGCTAGACCCATGGGGGCAGTTCTTC. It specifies CASSVGLDPWGQFF.

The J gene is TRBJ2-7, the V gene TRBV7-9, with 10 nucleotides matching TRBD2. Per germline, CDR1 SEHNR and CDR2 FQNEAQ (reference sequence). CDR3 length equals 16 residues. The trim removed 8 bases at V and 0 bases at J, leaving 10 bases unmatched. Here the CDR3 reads CASGRTSGAGSYEQYF. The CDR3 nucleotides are TGTGCCAGCGGAAGGACTAGCGGTGCCGGCTCCTACGAGCAGTACTTC.

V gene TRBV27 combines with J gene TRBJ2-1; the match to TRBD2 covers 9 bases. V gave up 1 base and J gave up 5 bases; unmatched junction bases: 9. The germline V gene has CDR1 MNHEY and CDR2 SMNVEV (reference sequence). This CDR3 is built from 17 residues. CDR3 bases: TGTGCCAGCAGTTTATTAAAGGTAGCGGGGGCGAACAATGAGCAGTTCTTC. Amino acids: CASSLLKVAGANNEQFF.

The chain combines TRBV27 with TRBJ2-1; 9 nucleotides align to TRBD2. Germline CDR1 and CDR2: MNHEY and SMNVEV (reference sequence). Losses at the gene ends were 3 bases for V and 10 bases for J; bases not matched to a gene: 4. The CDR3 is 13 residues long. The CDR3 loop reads CASSLLSGREQFF. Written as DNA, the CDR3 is TGTGCCAGCAGTTTGTTGAGCGGGAGGGAGCAGTTCTTC.

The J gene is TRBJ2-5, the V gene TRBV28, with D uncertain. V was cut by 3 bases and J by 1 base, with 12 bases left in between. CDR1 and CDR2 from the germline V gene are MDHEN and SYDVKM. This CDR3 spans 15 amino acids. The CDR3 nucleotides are TGTGCCAGCAGTTTTGCCCCTACCCTCCAAGAGACCCAGTACTTC. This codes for CASSFAPTLQETQYF.

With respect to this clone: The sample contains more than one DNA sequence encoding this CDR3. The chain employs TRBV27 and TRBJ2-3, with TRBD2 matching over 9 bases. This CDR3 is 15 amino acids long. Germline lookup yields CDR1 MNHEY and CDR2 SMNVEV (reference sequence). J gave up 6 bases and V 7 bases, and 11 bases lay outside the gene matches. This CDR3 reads CASTTAGGPSDTQYF. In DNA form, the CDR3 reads TGTGCCAGCACCACGGCGGGGGGGCCATCTGATACGCAGTATTTT.

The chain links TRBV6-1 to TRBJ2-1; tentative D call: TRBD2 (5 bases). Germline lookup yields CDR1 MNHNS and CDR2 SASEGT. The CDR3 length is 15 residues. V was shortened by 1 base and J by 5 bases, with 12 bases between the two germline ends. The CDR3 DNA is TGTGCCAGCAGTGAAGGGACTTGGTACGACAATGAGCAGTTCTTC. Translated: CASSEGTWYDNEQFF.

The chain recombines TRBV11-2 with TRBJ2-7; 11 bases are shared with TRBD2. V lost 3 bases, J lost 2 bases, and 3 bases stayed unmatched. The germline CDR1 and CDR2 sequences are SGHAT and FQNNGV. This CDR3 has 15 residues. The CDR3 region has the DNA TGTGCCAGCAGCTTTTTTAGCGGGGGGGCCTACGAGCAGTACTTC. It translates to CASSFFSGGAYEQYF. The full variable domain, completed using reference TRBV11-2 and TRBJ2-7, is EAGVAQSPRYKIIEKRQSVAFWCNPISGHATLYWYQQILGQGPKLLIQFQNNGVVDDSQLPKDRFSAERLKGVDSTLKIQPAKLEDSAVYLCASSFFSGGAYEQYFGPGTRLTVT.

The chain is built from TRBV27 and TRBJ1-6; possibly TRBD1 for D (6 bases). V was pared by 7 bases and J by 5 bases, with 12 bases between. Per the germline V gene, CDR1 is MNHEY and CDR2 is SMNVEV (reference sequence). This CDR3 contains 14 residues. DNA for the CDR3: TGTGCCAGCACTCCGGACAGAAATAATTCACCCCTCCACTTT. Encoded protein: CASTPDRNNSPLHF.

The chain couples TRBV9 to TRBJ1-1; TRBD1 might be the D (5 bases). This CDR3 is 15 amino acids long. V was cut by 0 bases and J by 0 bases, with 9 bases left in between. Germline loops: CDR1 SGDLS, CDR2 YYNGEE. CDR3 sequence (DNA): TGTGCCAGCAGCGTAGACGGACAAATGAACACTGAAGCTTTCTTT. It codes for CASSVDGQMNTEAFF.

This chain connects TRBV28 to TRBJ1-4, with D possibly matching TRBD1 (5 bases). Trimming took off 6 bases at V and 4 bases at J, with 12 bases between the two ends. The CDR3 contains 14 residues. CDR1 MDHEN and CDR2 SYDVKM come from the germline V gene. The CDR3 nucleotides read TGTGCCAGCAGCCCAGGGTCCCATAATGAAAAACTGTTTTTT. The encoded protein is CASSPGSHNEKLFF.

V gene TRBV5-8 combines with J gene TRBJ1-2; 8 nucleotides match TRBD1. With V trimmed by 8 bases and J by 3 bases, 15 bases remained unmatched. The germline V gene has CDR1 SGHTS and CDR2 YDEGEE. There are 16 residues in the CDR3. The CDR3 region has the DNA TGTGCCAGTTTACCGATGGACAGGGTAGCTTACTATGGCTACACCTTC. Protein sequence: CASLPMDRVAYYGYTF. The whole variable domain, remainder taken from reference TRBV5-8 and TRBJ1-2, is EAGVTQSPTHLIKTRGQQATLRCSPISGHTSVYWYQQALGLGLQFLLWYDEGEERNRGNFPPRFSGRQFPNYSSELNVNALELEDSALYLCASLPMDRVAYYGYTFGSGTRLTVV.

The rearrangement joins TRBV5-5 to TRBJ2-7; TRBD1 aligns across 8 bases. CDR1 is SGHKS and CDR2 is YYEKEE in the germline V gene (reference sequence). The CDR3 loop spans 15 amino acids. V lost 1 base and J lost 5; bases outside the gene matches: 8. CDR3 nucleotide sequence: TGTGCCAGCAGCTTGTCGTGGACAGGGATCCACGAGCAGTACTTC. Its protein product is CASSLSWTGIHEQYF.

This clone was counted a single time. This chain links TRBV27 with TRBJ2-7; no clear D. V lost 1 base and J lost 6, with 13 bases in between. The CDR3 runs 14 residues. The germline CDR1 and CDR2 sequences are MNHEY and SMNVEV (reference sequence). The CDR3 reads CASSLYGGSAEQYF. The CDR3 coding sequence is TGTGCCAGCAGTTTATATGGCGGCTCGGCCGAGCAGTACTTC.

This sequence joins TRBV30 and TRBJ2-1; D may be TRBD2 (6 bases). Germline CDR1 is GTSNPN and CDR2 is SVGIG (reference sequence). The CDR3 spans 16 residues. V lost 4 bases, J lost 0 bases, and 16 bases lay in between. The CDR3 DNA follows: TGTGCCTGGACTCAGGAGGGGTACAGCTCCTACAATGAGCAGTTCTTC. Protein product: CAWTQEGYSSYNEQFF.

Here the CDR3 DNA reads TGTGCCAGCCGGACAGGGGCAGATACGCAGTATTTT. This sequence encodes CASRTGADTQYF. This chain uses TRBV19 with TRBJ2-3; 9 bases fit TRBD1. CDR3 length: 12 amino acids. CDR1 LNHDA and CDR2 SQIVND come from the germline V gene (reference sequence). V lost 9 bases to trimming and J lost 4 bases; unmatched junction nucleotides: 2.

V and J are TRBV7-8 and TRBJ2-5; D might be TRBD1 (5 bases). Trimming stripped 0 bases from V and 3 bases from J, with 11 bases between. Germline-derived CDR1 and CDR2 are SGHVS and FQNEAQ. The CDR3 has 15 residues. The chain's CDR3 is CASSLAAGWKETQYF. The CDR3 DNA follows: TGTGCCAGCAGCTTAGCGGCAGGGTGGAAAGAGACCCAGTACTTC.

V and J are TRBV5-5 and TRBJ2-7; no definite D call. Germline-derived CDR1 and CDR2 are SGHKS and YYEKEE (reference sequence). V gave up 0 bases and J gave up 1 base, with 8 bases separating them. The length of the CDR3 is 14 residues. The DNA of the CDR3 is TGTGCCAGCAGCTTGGGGGTTATATCCTACGAGCAGTACTTC. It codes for CASSLGVISYEQYF.

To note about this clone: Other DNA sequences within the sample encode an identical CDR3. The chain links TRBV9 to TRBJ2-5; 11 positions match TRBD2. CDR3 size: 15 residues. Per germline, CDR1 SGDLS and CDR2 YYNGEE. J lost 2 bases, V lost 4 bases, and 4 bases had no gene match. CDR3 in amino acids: CASSPGTSGQETQYF. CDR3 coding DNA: TGTGCCAGCAGCCCCGGGACTAGCGGACAAGAGACCCAGTACTTC.

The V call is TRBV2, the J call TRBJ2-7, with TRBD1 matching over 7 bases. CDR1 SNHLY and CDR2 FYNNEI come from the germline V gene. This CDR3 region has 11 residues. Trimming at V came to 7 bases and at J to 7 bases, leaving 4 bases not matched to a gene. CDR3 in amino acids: CASMGQTEQYF. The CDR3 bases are TGTGCCAGCATGGGACAGACGGAGCAGTACTTC. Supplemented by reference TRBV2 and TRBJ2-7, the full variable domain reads EPEVTQTPSHQVTQMGQEVILRCVPISNHLYFYWYRQILGQKVEFLVSFYNNEISEKSEIFDDQFSVERPDGSNFTLKIRSTKLEDSAMYFCASMGQTEQYFGPGTRLTVT.